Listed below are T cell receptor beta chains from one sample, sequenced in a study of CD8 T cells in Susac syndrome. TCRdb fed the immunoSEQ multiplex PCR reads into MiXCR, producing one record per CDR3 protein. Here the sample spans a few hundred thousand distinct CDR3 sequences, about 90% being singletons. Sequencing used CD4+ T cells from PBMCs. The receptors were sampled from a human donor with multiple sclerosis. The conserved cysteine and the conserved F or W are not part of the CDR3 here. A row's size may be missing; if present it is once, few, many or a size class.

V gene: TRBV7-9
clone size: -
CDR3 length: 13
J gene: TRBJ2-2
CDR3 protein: ASVKLASNTGELF

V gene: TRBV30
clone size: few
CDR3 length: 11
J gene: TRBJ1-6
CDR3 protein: AWMPQLGSPLH

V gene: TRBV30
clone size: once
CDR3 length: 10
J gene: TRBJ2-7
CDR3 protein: ARRGAAREQY

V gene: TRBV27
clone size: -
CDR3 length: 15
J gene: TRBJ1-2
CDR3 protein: ASSPARPRSANYGYT

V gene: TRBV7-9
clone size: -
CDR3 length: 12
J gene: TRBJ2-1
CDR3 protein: ASSLGVTVYEQF

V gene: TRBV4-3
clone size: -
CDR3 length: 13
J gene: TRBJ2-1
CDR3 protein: ASSQDGTRVNEQF

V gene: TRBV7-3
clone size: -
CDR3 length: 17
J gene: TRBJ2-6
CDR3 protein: ASSLGGTAKLTGANVLT

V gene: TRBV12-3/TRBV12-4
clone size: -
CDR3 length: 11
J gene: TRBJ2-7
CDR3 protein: ASRESGSGEQY

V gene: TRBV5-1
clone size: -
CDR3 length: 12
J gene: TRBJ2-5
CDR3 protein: ASSPNWGSATQY

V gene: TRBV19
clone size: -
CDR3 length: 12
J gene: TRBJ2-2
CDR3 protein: ASSSGKDTGELF

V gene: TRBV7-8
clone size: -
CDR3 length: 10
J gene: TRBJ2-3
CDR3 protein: ASSSHTDTQY

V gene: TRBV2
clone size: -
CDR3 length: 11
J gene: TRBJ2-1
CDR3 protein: ASGIEIYNEQF

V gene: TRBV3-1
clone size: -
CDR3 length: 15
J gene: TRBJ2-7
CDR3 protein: ASSPWTSGGFSYEQY

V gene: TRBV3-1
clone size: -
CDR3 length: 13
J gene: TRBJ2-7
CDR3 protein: ASSQAVVGVYEQY

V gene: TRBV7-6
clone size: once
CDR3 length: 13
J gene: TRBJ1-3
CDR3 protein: ASSRYQDSGNTIY

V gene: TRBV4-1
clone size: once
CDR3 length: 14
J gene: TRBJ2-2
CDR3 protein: ASSQHTGPNTGELF

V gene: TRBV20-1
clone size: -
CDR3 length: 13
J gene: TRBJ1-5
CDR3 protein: SARDRGTGAQPQH

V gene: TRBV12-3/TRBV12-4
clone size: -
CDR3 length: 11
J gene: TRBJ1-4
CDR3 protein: ASSSRVWEKLF

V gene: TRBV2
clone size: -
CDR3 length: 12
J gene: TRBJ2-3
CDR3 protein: ASRAGLSTDTQY

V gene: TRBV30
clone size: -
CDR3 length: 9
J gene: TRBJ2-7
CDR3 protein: AWSANREQY

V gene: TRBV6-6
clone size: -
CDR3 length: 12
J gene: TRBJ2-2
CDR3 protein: ALRWQGNTGELF

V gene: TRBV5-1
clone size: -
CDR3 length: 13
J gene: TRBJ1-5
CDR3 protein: ASSLGTGRNQPQH

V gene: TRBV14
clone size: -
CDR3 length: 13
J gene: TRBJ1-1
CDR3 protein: ASSPWGRLNTEAF

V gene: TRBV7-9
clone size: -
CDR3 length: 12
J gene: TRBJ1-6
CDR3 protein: ASTRTGSASPLH

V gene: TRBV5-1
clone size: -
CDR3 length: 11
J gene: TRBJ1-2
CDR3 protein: ASSLEGKGGYT

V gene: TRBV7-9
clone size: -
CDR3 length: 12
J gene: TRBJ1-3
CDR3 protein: ASTPQGTGNTIY

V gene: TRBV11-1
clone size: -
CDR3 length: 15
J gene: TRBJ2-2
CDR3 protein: ASSLVTGRFDTGELF

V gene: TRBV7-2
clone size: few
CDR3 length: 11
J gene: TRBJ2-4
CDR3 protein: ASSRNRDDIQY

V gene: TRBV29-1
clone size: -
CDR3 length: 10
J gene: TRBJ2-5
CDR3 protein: SVEGQQETQY

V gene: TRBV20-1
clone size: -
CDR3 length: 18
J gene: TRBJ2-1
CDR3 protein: SARGTPGLAGERSYNEQF

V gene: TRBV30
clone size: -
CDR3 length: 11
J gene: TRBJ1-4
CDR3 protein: AWEGGLNEKLF

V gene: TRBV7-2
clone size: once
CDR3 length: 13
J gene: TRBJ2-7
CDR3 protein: ASSLRGQGMDEQY

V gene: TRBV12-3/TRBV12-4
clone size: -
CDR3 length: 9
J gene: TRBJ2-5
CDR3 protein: ASSLEGPEY

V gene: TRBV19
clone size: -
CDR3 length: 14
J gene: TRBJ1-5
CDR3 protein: ASSIDSGASVQPQH

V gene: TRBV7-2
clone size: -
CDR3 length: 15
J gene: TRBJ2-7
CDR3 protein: ASTLAGGGSFTYEQY

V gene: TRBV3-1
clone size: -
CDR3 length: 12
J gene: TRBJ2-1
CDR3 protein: ASSQLGGDNEQF

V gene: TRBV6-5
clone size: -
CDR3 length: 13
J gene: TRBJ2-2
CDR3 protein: ASSYRLAGTGELF

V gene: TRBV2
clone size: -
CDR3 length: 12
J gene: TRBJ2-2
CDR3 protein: ASSNVRDTGELF

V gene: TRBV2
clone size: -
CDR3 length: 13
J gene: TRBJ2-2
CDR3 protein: ASNTRGADTGELF

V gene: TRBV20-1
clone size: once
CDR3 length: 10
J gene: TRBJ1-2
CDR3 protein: SADSLLVGYT

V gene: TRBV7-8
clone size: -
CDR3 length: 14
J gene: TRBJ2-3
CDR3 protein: ASSLVRASIIDTQY

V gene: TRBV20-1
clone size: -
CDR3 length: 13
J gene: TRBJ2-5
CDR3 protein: SASLGQNRQRTQY

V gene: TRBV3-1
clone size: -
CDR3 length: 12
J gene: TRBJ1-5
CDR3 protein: ASGGWEAGQPQH

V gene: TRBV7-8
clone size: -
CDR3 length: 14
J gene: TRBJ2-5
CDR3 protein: ASSLRGRITTRTQY

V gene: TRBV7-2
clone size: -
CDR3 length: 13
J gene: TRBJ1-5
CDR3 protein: ASSLDGRVTQPQH

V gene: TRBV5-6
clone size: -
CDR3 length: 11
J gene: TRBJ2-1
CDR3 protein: ASSLTLGGEQF

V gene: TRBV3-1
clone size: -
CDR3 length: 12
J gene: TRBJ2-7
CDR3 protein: ASSHGSISYEQY

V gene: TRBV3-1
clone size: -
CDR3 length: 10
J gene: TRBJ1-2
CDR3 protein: ASSQVKAGYT

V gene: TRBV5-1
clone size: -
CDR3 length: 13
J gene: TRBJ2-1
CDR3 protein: ASSLTPAGLNEQF

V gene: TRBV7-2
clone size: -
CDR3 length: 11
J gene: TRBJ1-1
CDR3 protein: ASSFGGELLAF

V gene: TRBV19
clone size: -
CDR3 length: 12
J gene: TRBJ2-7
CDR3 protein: ASSKGAPPYEQY